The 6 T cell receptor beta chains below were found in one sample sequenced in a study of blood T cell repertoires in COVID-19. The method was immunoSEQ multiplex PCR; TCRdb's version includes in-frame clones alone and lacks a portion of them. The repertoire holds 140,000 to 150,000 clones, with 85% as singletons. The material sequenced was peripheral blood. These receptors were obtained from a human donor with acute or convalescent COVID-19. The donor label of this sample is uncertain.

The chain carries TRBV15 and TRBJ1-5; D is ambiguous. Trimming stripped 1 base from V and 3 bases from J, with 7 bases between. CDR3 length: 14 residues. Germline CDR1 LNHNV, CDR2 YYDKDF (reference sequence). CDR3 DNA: TGTGCCACCAGCAGAGGGCAGAACAATCAGCCCCAGCATTTT. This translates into CATSRGQNNQPQHF.

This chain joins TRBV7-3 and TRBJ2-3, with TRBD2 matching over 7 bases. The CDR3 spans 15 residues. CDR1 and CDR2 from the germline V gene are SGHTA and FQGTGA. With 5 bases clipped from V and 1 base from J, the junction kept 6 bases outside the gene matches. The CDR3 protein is CASSKGLEGTDTQYF. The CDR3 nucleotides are TGTGCCAGCAGCAAAGGACTAGAAGGCACAGATACGCAGTATTTT.

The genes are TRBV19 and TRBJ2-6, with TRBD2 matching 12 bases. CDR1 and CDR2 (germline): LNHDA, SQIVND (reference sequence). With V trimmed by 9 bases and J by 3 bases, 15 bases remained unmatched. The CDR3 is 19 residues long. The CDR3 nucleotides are TGTGCCAGACCTCGTAGGGAGACTAGCGGGAGTAGTGGGGCCAACGTCCTGACTTTC. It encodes CARPRRETSGSSGANVLTF.

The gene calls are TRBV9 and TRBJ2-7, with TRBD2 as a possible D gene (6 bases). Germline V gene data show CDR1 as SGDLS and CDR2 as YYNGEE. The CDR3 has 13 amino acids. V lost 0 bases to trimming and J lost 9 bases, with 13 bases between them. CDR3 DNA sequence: TGTGCCAGCAGCGTAGGCCCTGAGGGAGGGCAGTACGTC. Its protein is CASSVGPEGGQYV.

CDR3 DNA: TGTGCCAGCAGTCGCGGGACCTCTCCAGGGGAGACCCAGTACTTC. Protein: CASSRGTSPGETQYF. This chain uses TRBV7-9 with TRBJ2-5; perhaps TRBD2 as D (6 bases). The V end lost 6 bases, the J end lost 5 bases, and 19 bases lay between the germline ends. Germline-derived CDR1 and CDR2 are SEHNR and FQNEAQ (reference sequence). The length of the CDR3 is 15 residues. The full variable domain, with the rest looked up from reference TRBV7-9 and TRBJ2-5, is DTGVSQNPRHKITKRGQNVTFRCDPISEHNRLYWYRQTLGQGPEFLTYFQNEAQLEKSRLLSDRFSAERPKGSFSTLEIQRTEQGDSAMYLCASSRGTSPGETQYFGPGTRLLVL.

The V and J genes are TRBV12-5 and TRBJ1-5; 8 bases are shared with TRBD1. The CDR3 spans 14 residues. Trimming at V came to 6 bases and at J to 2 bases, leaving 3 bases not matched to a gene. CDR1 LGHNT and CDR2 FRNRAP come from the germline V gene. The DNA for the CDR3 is TGTGCTAGTGGGCCACAGGGGGGCAATCAGCCCCAGCATTTT. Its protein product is CASGPQGGNQPQHF.